Listed below are T cell receptor beta chains from one sample, sequenced in a study of blood T cell repertoires in COVID-19. Here immunoSEQ multiplex PCR was the method, and the copy in TCRdb shows in-frame clones only, minus some. The sample contains 130,000 to 150,000 clones, 65% to 85% of which appear only once. The sample consisted of peripheral blood. The receptors originated from a woman aged 45-65 years with acute or convalescent COVID-19. CDR3s include the opening cysteine and the closing phenylalanine or tryptophan. Each record gives: clone size, J gene, D gene, V gene, CDR3 DNA, CDR3 protein. D genes are given only for firm matches. Size values are once, few and many counts, or a class for expanded clones, and some rows have none.

size: -
J: TRBJ2-7
D: TRBD1
V: TRBV29-1
DNA: TGCAGCGTTGCCGGGACAGGCTACGAGCAGTACTTC
CDR3: CSVAGTGYEQYF

size: -
J: TRBJ1-1
D: TRBD1
V: TRBV19
DNA: TGTGCCAGTAGTAAACCGACAGGGGGCTATAATCTAGGCACTGAAGCTTTCTTT
CDR3: CASSKPTGGYNLGTEAFF

size: -
J: TRBJ1-2
D: -
V: TRBV6-2/TRBV6-3
DNA: TGTGCCAGCAGTTACCGGGGGAGGGGGACTGGCTACACCTTC
CDR3: CASSYRGRGTGYTF

size: -
J: TRBJ2-7
D: TRBD2
V: TRBV4-2
DNA: TGTGCCAGCAGCCATAAGCTACCGGGACTAGAGCTCTCCTACGAGCAGTACTTC
CDR3: CASSHKLPGLELSYEQYF

size: -
J: TRBJ2-2
D: -
V: TRBV30
DNA: TGTGCCTGGAGTCCCGGGGGAGCCTTGAACACCGGGGAGCTGTTTTTT
CDR3: CAWSPGGALNTGELFF

size: -
J: TRBJ1-1
D: TRBD1
V: TRBV25-1
DNA: TGTGCCAGCAGCGTCGGACAGGCTGAAGCTTTCTTT
CDR3: CASSVGQAEAFF

size: -
J: TRBJ2-1
D: TRBD1
V: TRBV7-9
DNA: TGTGCCAGCAGCGCTCCGGACAGGGGCTACAATGAGCAGTTCTTC
CDR3: CASSAPDRGYNEQFF

size: -
J: TRBJ2-3
D: TRBD2
V: TRBV3-1/TRBV3-2
DNA: TGTGCCAGCAGCCGTGGACTAGAATCTGATACGCAGTATTTT
CDR3: CASSRGLESDTQYF

size: once
J: TRBJ1-6
D: -
V: TRBV30
DNA: TGTGCCTGGAGTGTCGAGATGCCGGGATCACCCCTCCACTTT
CDR3: CAWSVEMPGSPLHF

size: -
J: TRBJ2-7
D: TRBD2
V: TRBV15
DNA: TGTGCCACCAGCAGAGATCTAGCGGGCCACTACGAGCAGTACTTC
CDR3: CATSRDLAGHYEQYF

size: -
J: TRBJ2-5
D: TRBD2
V: TRBV12-3/TRBV12-4
DNA: TGTGCCAGCAGGGGACTAGCCGAGACCCAGTACTTC
CDR3: CASRGLAETQYF

size: -
J: TRBJ2-5
D: TRBD2
V: TRBV29-1
DNA: TGCAGCGTTCCCCCGGGACTAGCGGGGGCGGAGACCCAGTACTTC
CDR3: CSVPPGLAGAETQYF

size: -
J: TRBJ2-1
D: -
V: TRBV9
DNA: TGTGCCAGCAGCGTAAGTGACAGGTCCGATGAGCAGTTCTTC
CDR3: CASSVSDRSDEQFF

size: -
J: TRBJ2-1
D: -
V: TRBV21-1
DNA: TGTGCCGGGGCGGGGGGCAATGAGCAGTTCTTC
CDR3: CAGAGGNEQFF

size: -
J: TRBJ2-5
D: -
V: TRBV4-2
DNA: TGTGCCAGCAGCCAAGGCCAGGGCCCTCAAGAGACCCAGTACTTC
CDR3: CASSQGQGPQETQYF

size: -
J: TRBJ2-5
D: TRBD2
V: TRBV24-1
DNA: TGTGCCACCAGTGATGGGAGACTAGCGGGGGAGACCCAAGAGACCCAGTACTTC
CDR3: CATSDGRLAGETQETQYF

size: -
J: TRBJ1-1
D: -
V: TRBV5-1
DNA: TGCGCCAGCAGCAGGGGGACGGGGAACACTGAAGCTTTCTTT
CDR3: CASSRGTGNTEAFF

size: -
J: TRBJ2-7
D: -
V: TRBV29-1
DNA: TGCAGCGTTGAACGAGGGGGGGCCAACTCCTACGAGCAGTACTTC
CDR3: CSVERGGANSYEQYF

size: -
J: TRBJ2-2
D: -
V: TRBV4-3
DNA: TGCGCCAGCAGCTCCGACAGATACACCGGGGAGCTGTTTTTT
CDR3: CASSSDRYTGELFF

size: -
J: TRBJ1-1
D: -
V: TRBV10-3
DNA: TGTGCCATCAGTGAGGTACAGGGAAGAACTGAAGCTTTCTTT
CDR3: CAISEVQGRTEAFF